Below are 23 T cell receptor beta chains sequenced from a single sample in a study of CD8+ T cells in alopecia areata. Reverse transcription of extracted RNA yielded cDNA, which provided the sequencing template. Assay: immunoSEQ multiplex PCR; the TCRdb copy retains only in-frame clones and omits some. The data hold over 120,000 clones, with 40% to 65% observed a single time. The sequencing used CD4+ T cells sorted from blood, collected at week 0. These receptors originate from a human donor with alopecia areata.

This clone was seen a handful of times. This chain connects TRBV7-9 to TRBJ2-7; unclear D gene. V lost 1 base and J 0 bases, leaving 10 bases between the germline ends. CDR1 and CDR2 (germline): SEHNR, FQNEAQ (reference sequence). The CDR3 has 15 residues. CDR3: CASSLGPEDSYEQYF. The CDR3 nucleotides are TGTGCCAGCAGCTTAGGTCCGGAAGACTCCTACGAGCAGTACTTC.

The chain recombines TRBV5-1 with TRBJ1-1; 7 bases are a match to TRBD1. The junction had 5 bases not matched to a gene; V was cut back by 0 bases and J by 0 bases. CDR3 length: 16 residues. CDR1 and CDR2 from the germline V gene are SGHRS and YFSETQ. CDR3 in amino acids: CASSLGSTGVNTEAFF. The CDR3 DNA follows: TGCGCCAGCAGCTTGGGGTCTACAGGGGTGAACACTGAAGCTTTCTTT.

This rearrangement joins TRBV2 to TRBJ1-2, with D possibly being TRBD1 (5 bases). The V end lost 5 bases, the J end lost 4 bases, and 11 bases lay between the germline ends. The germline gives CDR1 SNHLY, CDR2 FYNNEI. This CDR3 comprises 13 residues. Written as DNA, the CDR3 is TGTGCCAGCAGTACAACAGGAATCTATGGCTACACCTTC. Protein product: CASSTTGIYGYTF.

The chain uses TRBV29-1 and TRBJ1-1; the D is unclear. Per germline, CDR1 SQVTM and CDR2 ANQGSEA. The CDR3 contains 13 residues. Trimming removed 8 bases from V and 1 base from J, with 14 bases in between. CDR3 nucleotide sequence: TGCAGCTCGTCTCGGCCGGAGAACACTGAAGCTTTCTTT. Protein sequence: CSSSRPENTEAFF. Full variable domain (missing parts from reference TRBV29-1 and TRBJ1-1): SAVISQKPSRDICQRGTSLTIQCQVDSQVTMMFWYRQQPGQSLTLIATANQGSEATYESGFVIDKFPISRPNLTFSTLTVSNMSPEDSSIYLCSSSRPENTEAFFGQGTRLTVV.

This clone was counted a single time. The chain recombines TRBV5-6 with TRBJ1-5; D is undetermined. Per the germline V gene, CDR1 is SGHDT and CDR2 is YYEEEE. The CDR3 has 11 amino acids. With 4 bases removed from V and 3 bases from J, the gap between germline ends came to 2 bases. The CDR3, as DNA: TGTGCCAGCAGCCCCAATCAGCCCCAGCATTTT. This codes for CASSPNQPQHF.

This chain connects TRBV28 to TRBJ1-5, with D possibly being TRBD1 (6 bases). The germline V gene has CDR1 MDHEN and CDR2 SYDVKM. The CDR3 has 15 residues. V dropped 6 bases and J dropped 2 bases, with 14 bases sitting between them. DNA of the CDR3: TGTGCCAGCAGGACAGGACAATCTGGCAATCAGCCCCAGCATTTT. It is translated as CASRTGQSGNQPQHF.

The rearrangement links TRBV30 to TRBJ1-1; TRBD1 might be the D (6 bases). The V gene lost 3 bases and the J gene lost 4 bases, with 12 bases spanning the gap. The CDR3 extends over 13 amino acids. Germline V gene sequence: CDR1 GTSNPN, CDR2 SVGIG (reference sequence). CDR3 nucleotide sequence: TGTGCCTGGAGCGTCAGCAGGGGCACTGAAGCTTTCTTT. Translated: CAWSVSRGTEAFF.

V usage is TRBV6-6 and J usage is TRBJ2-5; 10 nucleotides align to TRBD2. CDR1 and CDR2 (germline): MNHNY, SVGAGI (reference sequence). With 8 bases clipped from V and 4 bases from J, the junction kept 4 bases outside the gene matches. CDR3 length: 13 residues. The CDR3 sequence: CASSLAGLETQYF. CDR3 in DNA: TGTGCCAGCTCACTAGCGGGACTAGAGACCCAGTACTTC.

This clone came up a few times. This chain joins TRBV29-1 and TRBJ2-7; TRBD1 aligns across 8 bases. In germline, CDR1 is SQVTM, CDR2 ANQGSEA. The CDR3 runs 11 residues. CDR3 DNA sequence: TGCAGTGGACAGGGTTCCAGGGAGCAGTACTTC. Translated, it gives CSGQGSREQYF.

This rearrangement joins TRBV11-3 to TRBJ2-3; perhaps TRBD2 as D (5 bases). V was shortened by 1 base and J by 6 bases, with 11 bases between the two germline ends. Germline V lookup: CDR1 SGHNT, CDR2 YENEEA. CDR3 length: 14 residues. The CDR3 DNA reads TGTGCCAGCAGCTTAGGCGGGCCAAGGGATACGCAGTATTTT. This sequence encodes CASSLGGPRDTQYF.

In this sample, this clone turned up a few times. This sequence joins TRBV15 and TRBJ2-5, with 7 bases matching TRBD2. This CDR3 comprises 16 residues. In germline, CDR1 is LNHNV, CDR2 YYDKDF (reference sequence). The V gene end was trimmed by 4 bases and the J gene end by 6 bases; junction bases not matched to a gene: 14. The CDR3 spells CATSMGGGPGPKTQYF. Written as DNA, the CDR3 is TGTGCCACCAGCATGGGGGGGGGACCGGGGCCAAAGACCCAGTACTTC.

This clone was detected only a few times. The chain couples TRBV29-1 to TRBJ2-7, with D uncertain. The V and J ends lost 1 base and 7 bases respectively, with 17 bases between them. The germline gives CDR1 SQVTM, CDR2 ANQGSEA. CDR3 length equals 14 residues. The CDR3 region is CSVEVGLSVREQYF. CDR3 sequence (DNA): TGCAGCGTTGAAGTCGGCCTCTCGGTGCGGGAGCAGTACTTC.

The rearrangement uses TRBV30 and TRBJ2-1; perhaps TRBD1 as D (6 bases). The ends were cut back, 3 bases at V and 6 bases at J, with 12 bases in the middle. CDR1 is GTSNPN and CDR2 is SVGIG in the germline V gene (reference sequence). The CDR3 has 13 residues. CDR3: CAWSRQVGNEQFF. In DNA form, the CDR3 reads TGTGCCTGGAGCAGACAGGTTGGCAATGAGCAGTTCTTC.

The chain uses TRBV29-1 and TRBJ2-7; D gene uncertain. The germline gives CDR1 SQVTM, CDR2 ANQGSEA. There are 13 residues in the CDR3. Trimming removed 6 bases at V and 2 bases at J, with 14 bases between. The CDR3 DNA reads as TGCAGCGTCGCCAGGTCTTCCGCCTACGAGCAGTACTTC. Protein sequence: CSVARSSAYEQYF.

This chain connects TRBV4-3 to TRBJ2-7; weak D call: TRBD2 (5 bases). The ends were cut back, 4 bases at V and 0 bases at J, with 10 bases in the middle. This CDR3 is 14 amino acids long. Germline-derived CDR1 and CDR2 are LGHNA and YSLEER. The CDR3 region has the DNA TGCGCCAGCAGCCCGACGGGAAGCTCCTACGAGCAGTACTTC. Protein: CASSPTGSSYEQYF.

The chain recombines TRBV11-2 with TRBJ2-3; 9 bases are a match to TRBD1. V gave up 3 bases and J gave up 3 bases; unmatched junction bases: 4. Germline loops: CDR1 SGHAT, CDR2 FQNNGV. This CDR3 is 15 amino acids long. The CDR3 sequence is CASSLWTGDTDTQYF. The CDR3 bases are TGTGCCAGCAGCTTGTGGACAGGGGATACAGATACGCAGTATTTT.

CDR3 sequence reads: CASRSYRRGETQYF. For the CDR3, the DNA is TGTGCCAGCAGATCCTACAGGAGAGGAGAGACCCAGTACTTC. The chain has TRBV28 and TRBJ2-5, with D tentatively TRBD1 (5 bases). V was trimmed by 6 bases and J by 4 bases, leaving 15 bases between them. This CDR3 comprises 14 residues. Germline CDR1 MDHEN, CDR2 SYDVKM.

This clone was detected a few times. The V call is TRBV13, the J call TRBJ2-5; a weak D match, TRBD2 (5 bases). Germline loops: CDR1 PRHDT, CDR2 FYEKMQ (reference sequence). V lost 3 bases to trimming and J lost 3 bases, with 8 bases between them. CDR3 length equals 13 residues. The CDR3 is CASSLRAEETQYF. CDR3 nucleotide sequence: TGTGCCAGCAGCTTGCGAGCGGAAGAGACCCAGTACTTC.

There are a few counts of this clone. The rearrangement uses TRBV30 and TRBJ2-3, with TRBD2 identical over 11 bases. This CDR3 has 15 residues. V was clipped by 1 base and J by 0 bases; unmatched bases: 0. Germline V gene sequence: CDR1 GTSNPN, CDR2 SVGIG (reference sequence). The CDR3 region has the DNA TGTGCCTGGAGTGGACTAGCGGGGAGCACAGATACGCAGTATTTT. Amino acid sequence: CAWSGLAGSTDTQYF.

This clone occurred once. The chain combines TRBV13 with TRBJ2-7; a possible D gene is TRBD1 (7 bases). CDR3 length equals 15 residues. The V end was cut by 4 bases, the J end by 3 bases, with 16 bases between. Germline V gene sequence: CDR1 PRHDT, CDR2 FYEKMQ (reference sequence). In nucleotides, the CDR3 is TGTGCCAGCAGCTCAGGGGGGACAGAGAGCTACGAGCAGTACTTC. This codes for CASSSGGTESYEQYF.

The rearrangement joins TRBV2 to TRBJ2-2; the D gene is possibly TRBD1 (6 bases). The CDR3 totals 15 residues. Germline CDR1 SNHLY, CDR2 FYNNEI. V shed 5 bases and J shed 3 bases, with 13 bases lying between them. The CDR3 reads CASSLTGSYTGELFF. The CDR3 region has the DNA TGTGCCAGCAGTCTAACAGGGTCCTACACCGGGGAGCTGTTTTTT.

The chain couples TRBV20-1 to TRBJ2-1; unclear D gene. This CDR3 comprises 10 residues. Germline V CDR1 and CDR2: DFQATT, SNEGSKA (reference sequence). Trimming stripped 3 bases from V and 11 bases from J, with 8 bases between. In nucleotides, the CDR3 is TGCAGTGCTAGCGTCGGTCAGCAGTTCTTC. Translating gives CSASVGQQFF.

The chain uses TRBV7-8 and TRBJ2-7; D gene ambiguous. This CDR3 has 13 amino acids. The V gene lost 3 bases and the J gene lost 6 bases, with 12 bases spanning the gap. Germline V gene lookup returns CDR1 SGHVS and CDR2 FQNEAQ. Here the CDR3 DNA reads TGTGCCAGCAGCTTCCCCGGGTTAGGCGAGCAGTACTTC. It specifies CASSFPGLGEQYF.